This TCR beta chain was identified in a study of cytomegalovirus exposure and HLA in healthy donors. On the study more broadly: A subsequent analysis reported that the roughly 120 validation repertoires were produced on the same platform that had also been used for the 600 to 800 first-cohort repertoires. Study results and limitations: Reports described diagnosis of cytomegalovirus status by the classifier as highly specific and sensitive.

For this clone: The antigen remains undetermined.

The donors were part of the validation cohort of 100 to 150 subjects. That cohort was separate from the first cohort, which comprised 666 subjects. The junction had 12 bases not matched to a gene; V was cut back by 3 bases and J by 7 bases. This CDR3 has 15 amino acids. Looked up from germline, CDR1 is SGHRS and CDR2 is YFSETQ. Measured with immunoSEQ multiplex PCR; TCRdb has only the in-frame clones, and not every one. Here the sample spans approximately 100,000 clones, about 90% being singletons. This TCR came from a man aged 18 to 30 in good health and CMV-seropositive. This rearrangement joins TRBV5-1 to TRBJ1-1; 7 nucleotides agree with TRBD1. Sequencing was performed on PBMCs. This CDR3 is CASSSTGEETIEAFF. In DNA, the CDR3 is TGCGCCAGCAGCTCTACAGGGGAAGAGACTATTGAAGCTTTCTTT.